This note documents a single T cell receptor beta chain sequence. With the 5' RACE reads reprocessed, TCRdb shows one record per CDR3 protein and no DNA. Its listing shows about 150,000 distinct CDR3 sequences. The germline V gene encodes CDR1 DFQATT and CDR2 SNEGSKA (reference sequence). The CDR3 loop spans 14 amino acids. The data originate from a study of monozygotic twins with inflammatory bowel disease. The chain recombines TRBV20-1 with TRBJ1-2; TCRdb gives TRBD1 as the D gene, but with no DNA this cannot be confirmed. The source is a human donor with ulcerative colitis or Crohn's disease, or a healthy co-twin of an affected twin (not recorded which). Source material: blood. CDR3 residues: CSARAQGINYGYTF.